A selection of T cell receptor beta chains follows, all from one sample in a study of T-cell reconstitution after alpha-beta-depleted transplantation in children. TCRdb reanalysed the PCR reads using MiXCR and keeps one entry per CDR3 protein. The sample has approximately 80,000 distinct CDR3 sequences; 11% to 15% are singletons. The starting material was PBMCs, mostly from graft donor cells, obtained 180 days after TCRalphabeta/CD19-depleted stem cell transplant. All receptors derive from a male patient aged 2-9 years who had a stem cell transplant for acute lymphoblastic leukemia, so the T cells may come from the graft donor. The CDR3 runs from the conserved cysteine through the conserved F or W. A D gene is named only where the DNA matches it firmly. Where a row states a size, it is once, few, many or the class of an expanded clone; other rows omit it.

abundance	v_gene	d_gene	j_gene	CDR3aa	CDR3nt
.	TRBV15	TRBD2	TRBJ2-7	CATSRDMVGGNEQYF	TGTGCCACCAGCAGAGATATGGTGGGAGGGAACGAGCAGTACTTC
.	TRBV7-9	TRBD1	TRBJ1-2	CASSSTGQGVGYTF	TGTGCCAGCAGCTCTACGGGACAGGGGGTTGGCTACACCTTC
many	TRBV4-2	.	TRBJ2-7	CASSLDGTYEQYF	TGTGCCAGCAGCCTCGACGGAACCTACGAGCAGTACTTC
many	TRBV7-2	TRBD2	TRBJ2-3	CASSLFSTFSGRDTQYF	TGTGCCAGCAGCCTATTCTCGACTTTCAGCGGGAGGGATACGCAGTATTTT
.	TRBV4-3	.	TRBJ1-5	CASSPDSFNQPQHF	TGCGCCAGCAGCCCGGACAGTTTCAATCAGCCCCAGCATTTT
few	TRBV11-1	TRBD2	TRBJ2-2	CASSSSGRGTGELFF	TGTGCCAGCAGCTCCAGCGGGAGGGGCACCGGGGAGCTGTTTTTT
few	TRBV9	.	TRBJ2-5	CASSERTGQETQYF	TGTGCCAGCAGCGAGAGGACCGGTCAAGAGACCCAGTACTTC
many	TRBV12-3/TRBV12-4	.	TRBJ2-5	CASLWGGGETQYF	TGTGCCAGCCTCTGGGGAGGCGGGGAGACCCAGTACTTC
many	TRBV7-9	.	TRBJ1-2	CASSPGADYGYTF	TGTGCCAGCAGCCCCGGGGCGGACTATGGCTACACCTTC
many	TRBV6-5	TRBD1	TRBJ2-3	CASSYSQGARNTQYF	TGTGCCAGCAGTTACTCGCAGGGGGCGAGGAATACGCAGTATTTT
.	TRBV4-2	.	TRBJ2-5	CASSQDRRSPGETQYF	TGTGCCAGCAGCCAAGATAGACGATCCCCAGGGGAGACCCAGTACTTC